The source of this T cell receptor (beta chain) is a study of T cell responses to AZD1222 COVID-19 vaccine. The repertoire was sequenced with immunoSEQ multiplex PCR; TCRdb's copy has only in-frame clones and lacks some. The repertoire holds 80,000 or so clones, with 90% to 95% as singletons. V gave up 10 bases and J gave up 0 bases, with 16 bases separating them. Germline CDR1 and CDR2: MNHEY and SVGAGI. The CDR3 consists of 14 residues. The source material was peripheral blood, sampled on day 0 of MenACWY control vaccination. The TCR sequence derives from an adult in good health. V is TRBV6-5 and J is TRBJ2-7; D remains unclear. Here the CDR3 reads CATSAPWSSYEQYF. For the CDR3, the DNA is TGTGCCACCTCCGCCCCTTGGAGCTCCTACGAGCAGTACTTC.